These T cell receptor beta chains were read from a single sample in a study of graft-versus-host responses after intestinal transplantation. Assay used: immunoSEQ multiplex PCR; TCRdb lists only in-frame clones, some missing. The data hold about 12,000 clones, with approximately 93% observed a single time. Source: PBMCs, taken roughly 930 days after intestinal transplantation. The origin of the receptors is a human patient who received an intestinal transplant, so some T cells may come from the graft donor. Each CDR3 is given with its conserved first and last residue. D genes are given only for firm matches. Clone size is stated in some rows and not others, as once, few, many or a class when expanded.

clone size: NA; V gene: TRBV6-1; J gene: TRBJ1-1; D gene: NA; CDR3 DNA: TGTGCCAGCGTCGTACAGATAGTGGGAAACACTGAAGCTTTCTTT; CDR3 protein: CASVVQIVGNTEAFF
clone size: NA; V gene: TRBV2; J gene: TRBJ2-2; D gene: TRBD1; CDR3 DNA: TGTGCCAGCAGTGATGCAAGACAGGGGGGCACCGGGGAGCTGTTTTTT; CDR3 protein: CASSDARQGGTGELFF
clone size: NA; V gene: TRBV10-3; J gene: TRBJ2-3; D gene: NA; CDR3 DNA: TGTGCCACCGGGGGAGATACGCAGTATTTT; CDR3 protein: CATGGDTQYF
clone size: NA; V gene: TRBV6-1; J gene: TRBJ1-1; D gene: NA; CDR3 DNA: TGTGCCAGCGGAGGAGAAGCTTTCTTT; CDR3 protein: CASGGEAFF
clone size: NA; V gene: TRBV6-4; J gene: TRBJ2-3; D gene: TRBD2; CDR3 DNA: TGTGCCAGCAGTGGGACTAGCGGGGCAGATACGCAGTATTTT; CDR3 protein: CASSGTSGADTQYF
clone size: NA; V gene: TRBV29-1; J gene: TRBJ2-5; D gene: TRBD2; CDR3 DNA: TGCAGCGTACTAGCGGGAGGGGAGACCCAGTACTTC; CDR3 protein: CSVLAGGETQYF
clone size: NA; V gene: TRBV18; J gene: TRBJ1-3; D gene: TRBD1; CDR3 DNA: TGTGCCAGCTCACGACAGGGAGCTGGAAACACCATATATTTT; CDR3 protein: CASSRQGAGNTIYF
clone size: NA; V gene: TRBV7-2; J gene: TRBJ1-6; D gene: NA; CDR3 DNA: TGTGCCAGCAGCTTAGGCGGCTCCTATAATTCACCCCTCCACTTT; CDR3 protein: CASSLGGSYNSPLHF
clone size: NA; V gene: TRBV29-1; J gene: TRBJ1-2; D gene: NA; CDR3 DNA: TGCAGCGTTGAAGATGGGCAGCTCTATGGCTACACCTTC; CDR3 protein: CSVEDGQLYGYTF
clone size: NA; V gene: TRBV5-6; J gene: TRBJ1-1; D gene: NA; CDR3 DNA: TGTGCCAGCAGCTACGGCGGCACTGAAGCTTTCTTT; CDR3 protein: CASSYGGTEAFF
clone size: NA; V gene: TRBV5-6; J gene: TRBJ2-7; D gene: NA; CDR3 DNA: TGTGCCAGCAGCTGGGGGTTGCCGACCTACGAGCAGTACTTC; CDR3 protein: CASSWGLPTYEQYF
clone size: NA; V gene: TRBV10-3; J gene: TRBJ2-1; D gene: TRBD2; CDR3 DNA: TGTGCCATCAGTGAGTCGACGGCGGGGGGGCGGTGGGAGCAGTTCTTC; CDR3 protein: CAISESTAGGRWEQFF
clone size: NA; V gene: TRBV7-9; J gene: TRBJ1-1; D gene: NA; CDR3 DNA: TGTGCCAGCAGCCCTCCCCCAGGGACCACTGAAGCTTTCTTT; CDR3 protein: CASSPPPGTTEAFF
clone size: once; V gene: TRBV13; J gene: TRBJ2-2; D gene: NA; CDR3 DNA: TGTGCCAGCAGCTTAACGGGGGGCCCGCCCGGGGAGCTGTTTTTT; CDR3 protein: CASSLTGGPPGELFF
clone size: NA; V gene: TRBV6-1; J gene: TRBJ1-1; D gene: NA; CDR3 DNA: TGTGCCAGCCAGGAGGGATTCACTGAAGCTTTCTTT; CDR3 protein: CASQEGFTEAFF
clone size: NA; V gene: TRBV10-1; J gene: TRBJ1-1; D gene: NA; CDR3 DNA: TGCGCCAGCAGTGAGGCCCCTTCCTATACTGGGGACACTGAAGCTTTCTTT; CDR3 protein: CASSEAPSYTGDTEAFF
clone size: NA; V gene: TRBV15; J gene: TRBJ2-5; D gene: NA; CDR3 DNA: TGTGCCACCAGCACCCCCAGTTCTACCCAAGAGACCCAGTACTTC; CDR3 protein: CATSTPSSTQETQYF
clone size: few; V gene: TRBV21-1; J gene: TRBJ1-2; D gene: NA; CDR3 DNA: TGTGCCAGCTCCCGGAGGTGCTACACCTTC; CDR3 protein: CASSRRCYTF
clone size: few; V gene: TRBV6-5; J gene: TRBJ1-1; D gene: NA; CDR3 DNA: TGTGCCAGCAGTTACTCGACGGGTGAAGCTTTCTTT; CDR3 protein: CASSYSTGEAFF
clone size: NA; V gene: TRBV19; J gene: TRBJ1-2; D gene: NA; CDR3 DNA: TGTGCCAGTAGTCACCAAACACAGGGAACCTATGGCTACACCTTC; CDR3 protein: CASSHQTQGTYGYTF
clone size: NA; V gene: TRBV9; J gene: TRBJ1-1; D gene: NA; CDR3 DNA: TGTGCCAGCAGCGTAGATTGGGATTATTACACTGAAGCTTTCTTT; CDR3 protein: CASSVDWDYYTEAFF
clone size: once; V gene: TRBV11-2; J gene: TRBJ2-2; D gene: NA; CDR3 DNA: TGTGCCAGCAGCTTAGATTTGACCCGCGCCGCGAACACCGGGGAGCTGTTTTTT; CDR3 protein: CASSLDLTRAANTGELFF
clone size: NA; V gene: TRBV27; J gene: TRBJ1-6; D gene: TRBD1; CDR3 DNA: TGTGCCAGCAGTCCACCCGGGACAGGGTATTCACCCCTCCACTTT; CDR3 protein: CASSPPGTGYSPLHF
clone size: few; V gene: TRBV20-1; J gene: TRBJ1-1; D gene: NA; CDR3 DNA: TGCAGTGCTAGGTATCAGGTTGAAGCTTTCTTT; CDR3 protein: CSARYQVEAFF
clone size: NA; V gene: TRBV18; J gene: TRBJ1-1; D gene: NA; CDR3 DNA: TGTGCCAGCTCACAGGGCTCGGGGAACACTGAAGCTTTCTTT; CDR3 protein: CASSQGSGNTEAFF
clone size: NA; V gene: TRBV7-9; J gene: TRBJ1-1; D gene: NA; CDR3 DNA: TGTGCCAGCAGCTTACCGGTGGTAGCTTTCTTT; CDR3 protein: CASSLPVVAFF
clone size: NA; V gene: TRBV5-1; J gene: TRBJ2-3; D gene: TRBD2; CDR3 DNA: TGCGCCAGCAGCTTGGCCCCGATGGGGGGGGATACGCAGTATTTT; CDR3 protein: CASSLAPMGGDTQYF
clone size: NA; V gene: TRBV27; J gene: TRBJ1-1; D gene: NA; CDR3 DNA: TGTGCCAGCAGTTTATATATCCGGGGACCTCATCCGGAAGCTTTCTTT; CDR3 protein: CASSLYIRGPHPEAFF
clone size: NA; V gene: TRBV6-6; J gene: TRBJ2-4; D gene: TRBD2; CDR3 DNA: TGTGCCAGCCGGGGGGGCGGTGGAGCCAAAAACATTCAGTACTTC; CDR3 protein: CASRGGGGAKNIQYF
clone size: NA; V gene: TRBV6-5; J gene: TRBJ1-4; D gene: NA; CDR3 DNA: TGTGCCAGCAACCGTCGTGAAAAACTGTTTTTT; CDR3 protein: CASNRREKLFF
clone size: NA; V gene: TRBV9; J gene: TRBJ1-3; D gene: NA; CDR3 DNA: TGTGCCAGCAGCGTACGGGGTACCGGTGGAAACACCATATATTTT; CDR3 protein: CASSVRGTGGNTIYF
clone size: NA; V gene: TRBV29-1; J gene: TRBJ2-7; D gene: TRBD2; CDR3 DNA: TGCAGCGTTGCCCCCAGACTAGCGGGGGCCCACGAGCAGTACTTC; CDR3 protein: CSVAPRLAGAHEQYF
clone size: NA; V gene: TRBV10-3; J gene: TRBJ2-5; D gene: TRBD2; CDR3 DNA: TGTGCCACGATTAGCGGGGAGACCCAGTACTTC; CDR3 protein: CATISGETQYF
clone size: NA; V gene: TRBV5-1; J gene: TRBJ1-3; D gene: NA; CDR3 DNA: TGCGCCAGCAGCTTGGATTTTGGGGGATCGGGAAACACCATATATTTT; CDR3 protein: CASSLDFGGSGNTIYF
clone size: NA; V gene: TRBV6-5; J gene: TRBJ2-7; D gene: NA; CDR3 DNA: TGTGCCAGCAGCTCCCGCCCAGGGACCTACGAGCAGTACTTC; CDR3 protein: CASSSRPGTYEQYF
clone size: NA; V gene: TRBV2; J gene: TRBJ1-5; D gene: NA; CDR3 DNA: TGTGCCAGCAGTGCCCCCCCCTCGCCCCAGCATTTT; CDR3 protein: CASSAPPSPQHF
clone size: NA; V gene: TRBV18; J gene: TRBJ1-3; D gene: NA; CDR3 DNA: TGTGCCAGCTCAGGAAGAGAACGATCTGGAAACACCATATATTTT; CDR3 protein: CASSGRERSGNTIYF
clone size: NA; V gene: TRBV5-1; J gene: TRBJ2-1; D gene: NA; CDR3 DNA: TGCGCCAGCAGCCGGGACTTCGGTGAGCAGTTCTTC; CDR3 protein: CASSRDFGEQFF
clone size: NA; V gene: TRBV5-1; J gene: TRBJ1-5; D gene: NA; CDR3 DNA: TGCGCCAGCAGCCCCCAATGGGATCAGCCCCAGCATTTT; CDR3 protein: CASSPQWDQPQHF
clone size: NA; V gene: TRBV4-2; J gene: TRBJ1-5; D gene: NA; CDR3 DNA: TGTGCCAGCAGCCAAGCCTTTGGGGGCAATCAGCCCCAGCATTTT; CDR3 protein: CASSQAFGGNQPQHF
clone size: NA; V gene: TRBV5-4; J gene: TRBJ2-1; D gene: NA; CDR3 DNA: TGTGCCAGCAGCGCGTACAGGGACGCCTTGGCCTATGAGCAGTTCTTC; CDR3 protein: CASSAYRDALAYEQFF
clone size: NA; V gene: TRBV6-9; J gene: TRBJ2-7; D gene: TRBD2; CDR3 DNA: TGTGCCAGCAGTTACTTGGGGGGGACCTACGAGCAGTACTTC; CDR3 protein: CASSYLGGTYEQYF
clone size: NA; V gene: TRBV19; J gene: TRBJ1-1; D gene: NA; CDR3 DNA: TGTGCCAGTAGTATGGTCCCGGGGTGGAACACTGAAGCTTTCTTT; CDR3 protein: CASSMVPGWNTEAFF
clone size: NA; V gene: TRBV5-6; J gene: TRBJ2-7; D gene: NA; CDR3 DNA: TGTGCCAGCAGCTTATTCTGGGGGGACCCCTACGAGCAGTACTTC; CDR3 protein: CASSLFWGDPYEQYF
clone size: once; V gene: TRBV27; J gene: TRBJ2-2; D gene: NA; CDR3 DNA: TGTGCCAGACACCCCGGGGAGCTGTTTTTT; CDR3 protein: CARHPGELFF
clone size: NA; V gene: TRBV19; J gene: TRBJ2-5; D gene: NA; CDR3 DNA: TGTGCCAGTAGTCTACCGGACGGACAAGAGACCCAGTACTTC; CDR3 protein: CASSLPDGQETQYF
clone size: NA; V gene: TRBV5-7; J gene: TRBJ1-2; D gene: NA; CDR3 DNA: TGTGCCAGCAGCTTCAAGGGCGGGCGGTGGTATGGCTACACCTTC; CDR3 protein: CASSFKGGRWYGYTF
clone size: NA; V gene: TRBV6-1; J gene: TRBJ1-4; D gene: NA; CDR3 DNA: TGTGCCAGCATAGAGGCAACTAATGAAAAACTGTTTTTT; CDR3 protein: CASIEATNEKLFF
clone size: NA; V gene: TRBV10-3; J gene: TRBJ1-5; D gene: NA; CDR3 DNA: TGTGCCATCAGTGGACTTCCGGACCTCGGGCCCCAGCATTTT; CDR3 protein: CAISGLPDLGPQHF
clone size: NA; V gene: TRBV19; J gene: TRBJ1-6; D gene: NA; CDR3 DNA: TGTGCCAGTACCGACCTCCTATGGAATTCACCCCTCCACTTT; CDR3 protein: CASTDLLWNSPLHF
clone size: NA; V gene: TRBV4-2; J gene: TRBJ1-4; D gene: NA; CDR3 DNA: TGTGCCAGCAGCCAAGATCGGGGACGTTCGAATGAAAAACTGTTTTTT; CDR3 protein: CASSQDRGRSNEKLFF
clone size: NA; V gene: TRBV5-1; J gene: TRBJ1-4; D gene: NA; CDR3 DNA: TGCGCCAGCAGCTTGGGTCTGGGAAGTAATGAAAAACTGTTTTTT; CDR3 protein: CASSLGLGSNEKLFF
clone size: NA; V gene: TRBV7-9; J gene: TRBJ2-1; D gene: NA; CDR3 DNA: TGTGCCAGCAGGGGGGTCGCTGAGCAGTTCTTC; CDR3 protein: CASRGVAEQFF
clone size: NA; V gene: TRBV11-2; J gene: TRBJ1-1; D gene: TRBD1; CDR3 DNA: TGTGCCAGCAGCTTAGAACAGGGGGCGCGATCTTTCTTT; CDR3 protein: CASSLEQGARSFF
clone size: NA; V gene: TRBV5-8; J gene: TRBJ1-4; D gene: TRBD1; CDR3 DNA: TGTGCCAGCAGCACACCGGGACAGTCTAATGAAAAACTGTTTTTT; CDR3 protein: CASSTPGQSNEKLFF